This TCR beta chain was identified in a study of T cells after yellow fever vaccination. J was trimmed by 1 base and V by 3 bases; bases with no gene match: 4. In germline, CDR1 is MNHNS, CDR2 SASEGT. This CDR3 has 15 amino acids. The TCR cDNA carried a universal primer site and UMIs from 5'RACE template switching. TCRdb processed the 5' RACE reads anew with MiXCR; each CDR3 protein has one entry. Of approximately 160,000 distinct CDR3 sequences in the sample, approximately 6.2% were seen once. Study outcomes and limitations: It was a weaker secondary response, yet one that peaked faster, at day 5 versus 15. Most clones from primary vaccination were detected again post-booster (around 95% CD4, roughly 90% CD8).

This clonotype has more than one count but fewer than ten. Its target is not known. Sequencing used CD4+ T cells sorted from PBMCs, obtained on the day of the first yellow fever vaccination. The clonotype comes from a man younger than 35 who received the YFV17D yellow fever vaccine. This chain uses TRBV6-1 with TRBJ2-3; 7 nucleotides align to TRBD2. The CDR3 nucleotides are TGTGCCAGCAGTGAGTGGGGGGGGGGCACAGATACGCAGTATTTT. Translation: CASSEWGGGTDTQYF.